The 8 T cell receptor beta chains below were found in one sample sequenced in a study of shared clonotypes between healthy human individuals. TCRdb's copy holds only in-frame clones and misses some; the assay was immunoSEQ multiplex PCR. The top ten clones hold roughly 0.13% of a sample with approximately 2.5 million clones, approximately 90% of them seen once. Sequencing used naive CD4+ T cells sorted from blood. Subset denoted: CD45RA+ positively selected. Receptor source: a young man in good health.

This chain connects TRBV19 to TRBJ2-5; 7 nucleotides align to TRBD2. CDR3 length equals 14 residues. Germline loops: CDR1 LNHDA, CDR2 SQIVND (reference sequence). Trimming removed 2 bases from V and 2 bases from J; junction bases left unmatched: 2. The CDR3 nucleotides read TGTGCCAGTAGTATAAATAGCGGGCAAGAGACCCAGTACTTC. Amino acid sequence: CASSINSGQETQYF.

This chain links TRBV7-9 with TRBJ1-6, with D perhaps matching TRBD1 (6 bases). The CDR3 loop spans 14 amino acids. V was shortened by 5 bases and J by 4 bases, with 9 bases between the two germline ends. CDR1 is SEHNR, CDR2 FQNEAQ, per germline (reference sequence). The CDR3 sequence is CASSVGQYNSPLHF. CDR3 DNA: TGTGCCAGCAGCGTCGGACAGTATAATTCACCCCTCCACTTT.

The V and J genes are TRBV6-5 and TRBJ2-5; 8 bases match TRBD2. This CDR3 is built from 14 residues. With V trimmed by 8 bases and J by 6 bases, 11 bases remained unmatched. CDR1 and CDR2 (germline): MNHEY, SVGAGI. As DNA, the CDR3 is TGTGCCAGCGAGGTCGGGGGGGCCGAAAAGACCCAGTACTTC. Amino acids: CASEVGGAEKTQYF.

The J gene is TRBJ1-2, the V gene TRBV5-6; D gene ambiguous. Between the trimmed V and J ends, which lost 5 bases and 4 bases, there was a span of 12 bases. The CDR3 runs 13 residues. Germline V gene lookup returns CDR1 SGHDT and CDR2 YYEEEE. The CDR3 sequence is CASRDRIVYGYTF. The CDR3 nucleotides read TGTGCCAGCAGAGATAGGATCGTCTATGGCTACACCTTC.

The J gene is TRBJ1-4, the V gene TRBV6-6, with 7 nucleotides matching TRBD1. J was trimmed by 5 bases and V by 2 bases; bases with no gene match: 2. The CDR3 extends over 14 amino acids. Germline V gene lookup returns CDR1 MNHNY and CDR2 SVGAGI (reference sequence). As DNA, the CDR3 is TGTGCCAGCAGTTACCCAGGGGGGAATGAAAAACTGTTTTTT. It yields the protein CASSYPGGNEKLFF.

This rearrangement joins TRBV30 to TRBJ1-6, with TRBD1 as a possible D gene (5 bases). The CDR3 has 15 amino acids. The germline gives CDR1 GTSNPN, CDR2 SVGIG (reference sequence). Trimming removed 2 bases from V and 0 bases from J, with 8 bases in between. CDR3 in amino acids: CAWSRGVSYNSPLHF. CDR3 bases: TGTGCCTGGAGTCGAGGGGTCTCCTATAATTCACCCCTCCACTTT. The variable domain in full, completed from reference TRBV30 and TRBJ1-6, reads SQTIHQWPATLVQPVGSPLSLECTVEGTSNPNLYWYRQAAGRGLQLLFYSVGIGQISSEVPQNLSASRPQDRQFILSSKKLLLSDSGFYLCAWSRGVSYNSPLHFGNGTRLTVT.

Only one count was recorded for this clone. The rearrangement uses TRBV9 and TRBJ2-1, with 15 bases lining up with TRBD2. Germline V gene sequence: CDR1 SGDLS, CDR2 YYNGEE. This CDR3 comprises 19 residues. The V and J ends lost 4 bases and 2 bases, in that order; junction bases with no gene match: 10. The CDR3 DNA sequence: TGTGCCAGCAGCACGGGACTAGCGGGAGGCCTCAGCGCCTACAATGAGCAGTTCTTC. This gives the protein CASSTGLAGGLSAYNEQFF.

This chain uses TRBV6-5 with TRBJ1-1; the D gene is possibly TRBD1 (6 bases). Trimming stripped 7 bases from V and 5 bases from J, with 11 bases between. The CDR3 covers 12 residues. The germline V gene encodes CDR1 MNHEY and CDR2 SVGAGI. CDR3 nucleotides: TGTGCCAGCAAATCACAGGGTACTGAAGCTTTCTTT. Amino acid sequence: CASKSQGTEAFF.